A single sample gave rise to the 8 T cell receptor beta chains below, sequenced in a study of T cells in Graves' hyperthyroidism and ophthalmopathy. Amplification yielded TCR beta CDR3 regions, with RNA transcripts as the source. A first-round RT-PCR of the TCR CDR3 used the HTBI primer set. TCRdb independently ran MiXCR on the multiplex PCR reads; one entry per CDR3 protein. The repertoire has about 270,000 distinct CDR3 sequences, less than 30% of them found once; the top ten carry about 30%. The sequenced sample consisted of blood. These receptors originate from a man aged 40-49 years with Graves' hyperthyroidism that later progressed to Graves' ophthalmopathy.

In its sample, this clonotype was seen many times. V gene TRBV5-1 combines with J gene TRBJ2-4, with TRBD1 matching 7 bases. Germline V gene sequence: CDR1 SGHRS, CDR2 YFSETQ. V lost 0 bases to trimming and J lost 6 bases; unmatched junction nucleotides: 6. The CDR3 is made up of 15 amino acids. The DNA of the CDR3 is TGCGCCAGCAGCTTGGCCTGGGGACAGCTAAACATTCAGTACTTC. Translating gives CASSLAWGQLNIQYF.

This clonotype occurred many times. V gene TRBV7-9 combines with J gene TRBJ2-2, with no clear D. Trimming removed 11 bases at V and 6 bases at J, with 1 base between. This CDR3 comprises 8 residues. The V gene's germline CDR1 is SEHNR and CDR2 FQNEAQ (reference sequence). In DNA, the CDR3 is TGTGCCTCCGGGGAGCTGTTTTTT. This translates into CASGELFF.

J is TRBJ2-7 and V is TRBV6-2 or TRBV6-3; D gene ambiguous. The CDR3 extends over 14 amino acids. CDR1 and CDR2 (germline): MNHEY, SVGEGT. V lost 7 bases and J 6 bases, leaving 19 bases between the germline ends. In nucleotides, the CDR3 is TGTGCCAGCACTTCACCCCGCTGGGGAACCGAGCAGTACTTC. Protein product: CASTSPRWGTEQYF.

The sample holds many counts of this clonotype. The genes are TRBV20-1 and TRBJ1-2; D gene ambiguous. This CDR3 contains 15 residues. Germline V gene sequence: CDR1 DFQATT, CDR2 SNEGSKA (reference sequence). Trimming stripped 0 bases from V and 5 bases from J, with 16 bases between. The CDR3: CSARDSTTGRYGYTF. The CDR3, as DNA: TGCAGTGCTAGAGACTCAACGACCGGGAGATATGGCTACACCTTC.

The sample holds many counts of this clonotype. The chain carries TRBV19 and TRBJ1-5, with D maybe TRBD1 (6 bases). The CDR3 totals 16 residues. Per the germline V gene, CDR1 is LNHDA and CDR2 is SQIVND (reference sequence). Trimming shortened V by 3 bases and J by 6 bases, and 18 bases separated the two germline ends. The CDR3 DNA reads as TGTGCCAGTAGTATCGGGTGGACAGCGCAGGGTCAGCCCCAGCATTTT. Encoded protein: CASSIGWTAQGQPQHF.

This clonotype was counted at least ten times. The J gene is TRBJ1-1, the V gene TRBV25-1, with D unresolved. Germline V gene lookup returns CDR1 MGHDK and CDR2 SYGVNS. The CDR3 runs to 18 residues. The V gene lost 4 bases and the J gene lost 0 bases, with 21 bases spanning the gap. This CDR3 is CASSGKHSGQPMNTEAFF. CDR3 in DNA: TGTGCCAGCAGTGGGAAACATTCGGGCCAGCCCATGAACACTGAAGCTTTCTTT.

This clonotype was recorded at least ten times. The chain recombines TRBV24-1 with TRBJ2-3, with D hard to call. Looked up from germline, CDR1 is KGHDR and CDR2 is SFDVKD. V lost 4 bases to trimming and J lost 8 bases, with 9 bases between them. The CDR3 is 12 amino acids. Here the CDR3 DNA reads TGTGCCACCAGTGAAGGCTCGGGTACGCAGTATTTT. It is translated as CATSEGSGTQYF.

The chain links TRBV27 to TRBJ2-7; TRBD1 aligns across 10 bases. The germline CDR1 and CDR2 sequences are MNHEY and SMNVEV (reference sequence). The J segment lost 5 bases and the V segment lost 2 bases, leaving 3 bases of the junction unmatched. CDR3 length: 14 residues. The CDR3 nucleotides read TGTGCCAGCAGTTTACTCGGGACAGGGGACGAGCAGTACTTC. It encodes CASSLLGTGDEQYF.